Following are 10 T cell receptor beta chains from one sample sequenced in a study of Graves' ophthalmopathy and Graves' hyperthyroidism. Amplified material comprised TCR beta CDR3 regions derived from RNA transcripts. First-round RT-PCR with HTBI primers preceded a second-round multiplex PCR. TCRdb re-derived calls from the multiplex PCR reads in MiXCR, one entry per CDR3 protein. The sample consists of 740,000 or so distinct CDR3 sequences, 40% of them appearing once. Sequencing used peripheral blood. These receptors came from an adult man with Graves' ophthalmopathy.

This chain uses TRBV6-2 or TRBV6-3 with TRBJ2-2, with 12 bases aligning to TRBD1. V trimming: 8 bases; J trimming: 6 bases; junction bases outside the gene matches: 4. Germline V gene sequence: CDR1 MNHEY, CDR2 SVGEGT. This CDR3 is built from 14 residues. CDR3 sequence: CASGTGGFAGELFF. The CDR3 DNA reads as TGTGCCAGCGGGACAGGGGGCTTCGCCGGGGAGCTGTTTTTT.

Ten or more counts support this clonotype. The chain links TRBV12-3 or TRBV12-4 to TRBJ1-1; D is possibly TRBD1 (5 bases). The V and J ends lost 7 bases and 2 bases respectively, with 11 bases between them. CDR3 length: 13 residues. CDR3 sequence reads: CASKPDINTEAFF. CDR3 sequence (DNA): TGTGCCAGCAAACCGGACATTAACACTGAAGCTTTCTTT.

In its sample, this clonotype was seen many times. The chain couples TRBV12-3 or TRBV12-4 to TRBJ1-5, with D uncertain. V was clipped by 5 bases and J by 6 bases, with 11 bases between them. The CDR3 loop spans 13 amino acids. CDR3 protein: CASSQDIRQPQHF. Here the CDR3 DNA reads TGTGCCAGCAGTCAAGACATTCGTCAGCCCCAGCATTTT.

The sample holds many counts of this clonotype. V and J are TRBV7-2 and TRBJ2-5, with TRBD1 matching over 7 bases. Looked up from germline, CDR1 is SGHTA and CDR2 is FQGNSA. The CDR3 is 15 residues long. The J segment lost 5 bases and the V segment lost 4 bases, leaving 10 bases of the junction unmatched. CDR3 sequence: CASSSGTGVWETQYF. The CDR3 DNA sequence: TGTGCCAGCAGCTCGGGAACAGGGGTGTGGGAGACCCAGTACTTC.

This clonotype was picked up many times. The chain links TRBV29-1 to TRBJ2-7, with D unclear. Germline V gene data show CDR1 as SQVTM and CDR2 as ANQGSEA. Trimming removed 4 bases from V and 2 bases from J, with 15 bases in between. This CDR3 comprises 14 residues. As DNA, the CDR3 is TGCAGCGTTGTTCTGCAGGTTCGGCCCTACGAGCAGTACTTC. Translation gives CSVVLQVRPYEQYF.

This clonotype was detected a few times. The V and J genes are TRBV7-9 and TRBJ1-2; 7 positions match TRBD1. Germline V gives CDR1 SEHNR, CDR2 FQNEAQ (reference sequence). The CDR3 is made up of 16 amino acids. Trimming took 1 base from V and 4 from J; bases not matched to a gene: 9. CDR3 region: CASSLGGTDLLYGYTF. CDR3 in DNA: TGTGCCAGCAGCTTAGGGGGGACAGATCTTCTCTATGGCTACACCTTC.

Concerning this clonotype: A much larger clone sits a single nucleotide away, making a read error possible. The chain uses TRBV29-1 and TRBJ1-2; D might be TRBD1 (5 bases). The CDR3 covers 11 residues. CDR1 is SQVTM, CDR2 ANQGSEA, per germline. The CDR3 reads CSVRQRYGHTF. The CDR3 DNA sequence: TGCAGCGTCAGACAGCGCTATGGCCACACCTTC.

In this sample, this clonotype turned up many times. The chain combines TRBV10-3 with TRBJ1-5; D is unresolved. The germline V gene encodes CDR1 ENHRY and CDR2 SYGVKD. The CDR3 spans 12 residues. V lost 7 bases to trimming and J lost 6 bases, with 10 bases between them. CDR3 bases: TGTGCCATCAAGGCAGAGGGTCAGCCCCAGCATTTT. Its protein product is CAIKAEGQPQHF.

J is TRBJ1-5 and V is TRBV5-8; D remains ambiguous. V was cut by 4 bases and J by 9 bases, with 11 bases left in between. The CDR3 consists of 12 residues. From germline, CDR1 is SGHTS and CDR2 YDEGEE. CDR3 residues: CASSREGGPQHF. The CDR3 DNA follows: TGTGCCAGCAGCCGAGAGGGTGGGCCCCAGCATTTT.

The chain joins TRBV2 to TRBJ2-7, with D perhaps matching TRBD1 or TRBD2 (5 bases each). The CDR3 is made up of 15 amino acids. CDR1 is SNHLY, CDR2 FYNNEI, per germline. The germline V and J ends were trimmed by 7 bases and 0 bases, with 16 bases remaining between them. CDR3 bases: TGTGCCAGCACCTTGGGGGTAACTAGCTCCTACGAGCAGTACTTC. Translating gives CASTLGVTSSYEQYF.